Here is one TCR beta chain with its context. This clone is judged medium-sized (0.01 to 0.1%). What antigen it recognizes has not been identified. Base qualities are not recorded, but no much larger clone differs from it by a single base. This sample was included in a study of T cell repertoires in ileal Crohn's disease (dated by TCRdb to the late 2010s). For the study in its entirety: The median duration of disease was about 7.3 years, and at the time of surgery 30% to 35% of patients were active smokers. Running in parallel with the study was a multicentre cohort set up to find predictors of early endoscopic recurrence following ileocolonic resection. Postoperative therapy was given to about half of the patients, with thiopurines administered to under 13 patients and anti-TNF agents administered to fewer than 20 patients. A Rutgeerts score higher than i0 was the definition used for endoscopic postoperative recurrence. Every patient underwent surgery because of a complication, which was stricturing disease in 61% of cases and penetrating disease in roughly 39%. The TCR repertoire was analysed in around 50 patients with Crohn's disease drawn from a prospective multicentre cohort. The study sequenced 171 mucosal samples from some 55 patients, taken at several locations on the surgical specimen and at postoperative endoscopy.

Including the terminal cysteine and phenylalanine, the CDR3 comprises 17 residues. The CDR3 DNA has 51 bases and is translated from base 1. V and J are truncated by 2 bases and 0 bases respectively, leaving an intervening sequence of 16 bases. As encoded in the germline V gene (reference sequence), CDR1 is MNHEY while CDR2 is SMNVEV. The full study reports these points: Patients who were active smokers at surgery had a significantly higher proportion of clonal expansions than non-smokers (about 25% vs 20%, p=0.02). Compared with CD4 T cells, sorted CD8 T cells held more high-frequency clones, which suggests that the mucosal expansions were mostly CD8. Only a subgroup of patients, of unstated size, had mucosal CD4 and CD8 T cells sorted and sequenced. Endoscopic recurrence was found to be associated with higher high-frequency clone percentages at surgery, and recurrence was observed in all patients with clonality above 26.8% (18/57).

Roughly 500 nanograms of biopsy DNA per sample were submitted for commercial TCRB immunosequencing. CDR3 regions were amplified from genomic DNA by Adaptive Biotechnology using a two-step, amplification bias-controlled multiplex PCR. The first PCR used primers for every V and J gene segment; the second PCR added barcodes and Illumina adapters. CDR3 libraries were sequenced on an Illumina instrument. In the source study's methods: The analysis drew on both the pipelines supplied by the vendor and custom analysis of the raw data in R/Bioconductor running R version 3.3.0. Clonality, which ranges from 0 to 1, was calculated as the inverse of the normalised Shannon entropy across all productive clones. The repertoire share taken up by the top 100 clones defined high-frequency clones, and only clones that passed a 95% confidence test were kept. Overlap between samples was measured with the Morisita-Horn index, while repertoire diversity was measured with the Simpson index. TCRdb's version of the immuneACCESS table is confined to in-frame rearrangements and falls short of the full clone set. An unresolved V gene accounts for under half of the shortfall where checked; the remainder is of unknown origin. From that table come the V and J calls and clone size; the DNA was used to work out D and trimming. Recorded for this sample are about 14,000 clones; roughly four fifths of them occurred a single time. The ten largest clones take up roughly 4.5% of the sample.

To be eligible, patients had to be adults with ileal or ileocolonic Crohn's disease and an indication for ileocolonic resection. Before DNA extraction, whole ileal mucosal biopsies were kept frozen at -80 degrees C. A TRizol-based method was used to extract genomic DNA from the frozen whole biopsies, and the DNA was quantified with a NanoDrop 2000 spectrophotometer. Sequenced sample: ileal tissue. This chain joins TRBV27 to TRBJ1-2, with no confidently assigned D gene. The sequence was collected from an adult with Crohn's disease. DNA sequence: TGTGCCAGCAGTTTAAAGTCCCCTCCACGGGCTAACTATGGCTACACCTTC. Its product reads: CASSLKSPPRANYGYTF.